The 19 T cell receptor beta chains given below trace back to one sample, sequenced in a study of blood T cells in healthy people across ages. Primers used in a second PCR of roughly 6 to 11 cycles were a sample-barcoded 5' primer and a J-beta primer mix. TCRdb processed the 5' RACE reads anew with MiXCR; each CDR3 protein has one entry. The sample lists approximately 1,000,000 distinct CDR3 sequences, 35% to 40% occurring once. Input material: blood. Receptors originate from a man aged 18 to 29 in good health.

This clonotype turned up a few times. This chain links TRBV5-6 with TRBJ1-1, with unresolved D. The CDR3 has 16 residues. Germline-derived CDR1 and CDR2 are SGHDT and YYEEEE. Deletions cut 1 base from V and 4 bases from J, with 17 bases between. The CDR3 region is CASSLFFIGVGTEAFF. The CDR3, as DNA: TGTGCCAGCAGCTTGTTCTTTATCGGAGTCGGCACTGAAGCTTTCTTT. Based on the CDR3 plus reference TRBV5-6 and TRBJ1-1, the full variable domain is DAGVTQSPTHLIKTRGQQVTLRCSPKSGHDTVSWYQQALGQGPQFIFQYYEEEERQRGNFPDRFSGHQFPNYSSELNVNALLLGDSALYLCASSLFFIGVGTEAFFGQGTRLTVV.

This clonotype was counted a single time. The chain uses TRBV7-2 and TRBJ2-5; tentatively, D is TRBD1 (6 bases). Trimming cost V 5 bases and J 5 bases, with 18 bases left between them. Germline V gene data show CDR1 as SGHTA and CDR2 as FQGNSA. There are 15 residues in the CDR3. Here the CDR3 reads CTSSQRTGRRETQYF. The CDR3 nucleotides are TGTACCAGCAGCCAGCGTACAGGGCGTCGGGAGACCCAGTACTTC.

This clonotype was detected ten times or more. The chain has TRBV6-6 and TRBJ2-3; TRBD1 agrees at 7 bases. V lost 5 bases to trimming and J lost 4 bases; unmatched junction nucleotides: 6. Per germline, CDR1 MNHNY and CDR2 SVGAGI (reference sequence). The CDR3 covers 14 residues. CDR3 bases: TGTGCCAGCAGTGACGCCGACAGGGCAGATACGCAGTATTTT. Translated, it gives CASSDADRADTQYF.

This clonotype was recorded a few times. CDR3 region: CSASWAGGATDTQYF. CDR3 DNA: TGCAGTGCTAGTTGGGCCGGGGGGGCCACAGATACGCAGTATTTT. The rearrangement joins TRBV20-1 to TRBJ2-3; 8 nucleotides match TRBD2. Trimming cost V 3 bases and J 2 bases; bases outside gene matches: 7. Germline V CDR1 and CDR2: DFQATT, SNEGSKA (reference sequence). The CDR3 covers 15 residues.

This sequence joins TRBV6-5 and TRBJ2-6; 10 bases are a match to TRBD1. Germline loops: CDR1 MNHEY, CDR2 SVGAGI. Trimming cost V 2 bases and J 0 bases; bases outside gene matches: 1. The length of the CDR3 is 17 residues. CDR3 protein: CASSYDRGLSGANVLTF. In nucleotides, the CDR3 is TGTGCCAGCAGTTACGACAGGGGGCTCTCTGGGGCCAACGTCCTGACTTTC.

This clonotype was seen a few times. V is TRBV11-1 and J is TRBJ1-5; D unclear. CDR3 length equals 13 residues. Germline assignment: CDR1 SGHAT and CDR2 FQDESV (reference sequence). V was trimmed by 0 bases and J by 6 bases, leaving 6 bases between them. Here the CDR3 reads CASSLATGQPQHF. The CDR3 region has the DNA TGTGCCAGCAGCTTAGCAACCGGTCAGCCCCAGCATTTT.

As concerns this clonotype: A much bigger clone sits one base away, suggesting this may be a read error. The V gene is TRBV12-3 or TRBV12-4, the J gene TRBJ2-5; 7 nucleotides agree with TRBD1. The length of the CDR3 is 11 residues. With 3 bases clipped from V and 10 bases from J, the junction kept 2 bases outside the gene matches. The CDR3 DNA sequence: TGTGCCAGCAGTTTCGGGACAGACCAGTACTTC. Its translation: CASSFGTDQYF.

V usage is TRBV4-2 and J usage is TRBJ2-1; tentative D call: TRBD1 (5 bases). Trimming took 0 bases from V and 9 from J, leaving 15 bases between them. Germline V gene lookup returns CDR1 LGHNA and CDR2 YNFKEQ. The CDR3 covers 15 residues. In nucleotides, the CDR3 is TGTGCCAGCAGCCAAGATCCCCAAGGGGTTGGTGAGCAGTTCTTC. It yields the protein CASSQDPQGVGEQFF.

The gene calls are TRBV20-1 and TRBJ2-5, with D tentatively TRBD1 (5 bases). CDR1 and CDR2 from the germline V gene are DFQATT and SNEGSKA (reference sequence). The V end was cut by 3 bases, the J end by 11 bases, with 25 bases between. The CDR3 is 15 amino acids. CDR3 nucleotides: TGCAGTGCTAGTGGTCCCCCTGGGGCTATCAATGAGCAGTACTTC. This sequence encodes CSASGPPGAINEQYF.

This chain connects TRBV19 to TRBJ1-2; TRBD1 matches 10 bases. The CDR3 has 16 amino acids. Germline V gene lookup returns CDR1 LNHDA and CDR2 SQIVND (reference sequence). The junction had 4 bases not matched to a gene; V was cut back by 1 base and J by 2 bases. The CDR3 DNA reads as TGTGCCAGTAGTATAGTGCCGACAGGGGGCAACTATGGCTACACCTTC. Its translation: CASSIVPTGGNYGYTF.

The sample holds a few counts of this clonotype. The genes are TRBV20-1 and TRBJ2-7; D might be TRBD1 or TRBD2, each matching 5 bases. CDR3 length equals 14 residues. Germline V gene data show CDR1 as DFQATT and CDR2 as SNEGSKA (reference sequence). Trimming stripped 3 bases from V and 2 bases from J, with 14 bases between. For the CDR3, the DNA is TGCAGTGCTAGCGGGGCAGAAGAGCCCTACGAGCAGTACTTC. It yields the protein CSASGAEEPYEQYF.

The genes are TRBV6-6 and TRBJ2-6; no clear D. The V end was cut by 5 bases, the J end by 3 bases, with 17 bases between. Germline assignment: CDR1 MNHNY and CDR2 SVGAGI (reference sequence). The CDR3 runs to 17 residues. The CDR3: CASSQLDGPYGANVLTF. CDR3 coding DNA: TGTGCCAGCAGTCAACTGGACGGTCCTTATGGGGCCAACGTCCTGACTTTC.

This clonotype was counted a few times. The rearrangement links TRBV12-3 or TRBV12-4 to TRBJ2-2; possibly TRBD1 for D (6 bases). The V gene lost 1 base and the J gene lost 5 bases, with 11 bases spanning the gap. The CDR3 runs 15 residues. CDR3: CASSLGGHQTGELFF. DNA of the CDR3: TGTGCCAGCAGTTTAGGGGGACACCAAACCGGGGAGCTGTTTTTT.

The chain links TRBV28 to TRBJ1-1; D perhaps matches TRBD1 (6 bases). CDR3 length equals 14 residues. Germline V gene lookup returns CDR1 MDHEN and CDR2 SYDVKM. Trimming left V 6 bases short and J 10 bases short, with 21 bases between. This CDR3 reads CASRPHRDKPGAFF. CDR3 bases: TGTGCCAGCAGGCCTCACCGGGACAAGCCTGGAGCTTTCTTT.

The J gene is TRBJ2-2, the V gene TRBV3-1; D uncertain. This CDR3 region has 14 residues. From germline, CDR1 is LGHDT and CDR2 YNNKEL (reference sequence). V was trimmed by 4 bases and J by 2 bases, leaving 8 bases between them. As DNA, the CDR3 is TGTGCCAGCAGCCTAACAGAAAACACCGGGGAGCTGTTTTTT. It yields the protein CASSLTENTGELFF.

CDR3 DNA sequence: TGTGCCAGCAGTTTACGGGGCAAGGGGGCGAACTATGGTGAAGCTTTCTTT. Translated, it gives CASSLRGKGANYGEAFF. This chain joins TRBV28 and TRBJ1-1; 7 bases are shared with TRBD1. The ends lost 2 bases at V and 7 bases at J; junction bases unmatched: 16. CDR1 and CDR2 (germline): MDHEN, SYDVKM. The CDR3 runs 17 residues.

The chain is built from TRBV7-9 and TRBJ1-1, with a possible D match to TRBD1 (5 bases). V lost 1 base and J lost 1, with 10 bases in between. This CDR3 has 15 amino acids. Germline CDR1 SEHNR, CDR2 FQNEAQ (reference sequence). The CDR3 sequence is CASSLGGGPNTEAFF. The CDR3 DNA sequence: TGTGCCAGCAGCTTAGGGGGGGGACCGAACACTGAAGCTTTCTTT. The variable domain in full, with the rest retrieved from reference TRBV7-9 and TRBJ1-1, is DTGVSQNPRHKITKRGQNVTFRCDPISEHNRLYWYRQTLGQGPEFLTYFQNEAQLEKSRLLSDRFSAERPKGSFSTLEIQRTEQGDSAMYLCASSLGGGPNTEAFFGQGTRLTVV.

This clonotype appeared a few times. V gene TRBV6-6 combines with J gene TRBJ1-2; a possible D gene is TRBD1 (5 bases). Germline V gene data show CDR1 as MNHNY and CDR2 as SVGAGI (reference sequence). The V and J ends lost 2 bases and 5 bases respectively, with 18 bases between them. This CDR3 spans 16 amino acids. The CDR3 reads CASSYPRGGKVYGYTF. The CDR3 DNA follows: TGTGCCAGCAGTTACCCCCGGGGCGGGAAAGTTTATGGCTACACCTTC.

This clonotype was seen repeatedly, ten times or more. The chain combines TRBV10-3 with TRBJ2-1; a possible D gene is TRBD1 (6 bases). Trimming stripped 7 bases from V and 1 base from J, with 8 bases between. CDR3 length equals 13 residues. From germline, CDR1 is ENHRY and CDR2 SYGVKD. Here the CDR3 DNA reads TGTGCCATCATGCAGGGGTCCTACAATGAGCAGTTCTTC. Residues: CAIMQGSYNEQFF.